This T cell receptor (beta chain) was captured by sequencing in a study of PD-1 blockade in classical Hodgkin lymphoma. Study observations and caveats: Similar baseline diversity was found in complete responders and newly diagnosed patients. In CD4+ cells, TCR diversity went up significantly by C4D1, but in CD8+ cells it did not.

Brentuximab vedotin exposure varied among the patients, all of whom had relapsed after autologous stem cell transplantation. Here immunoSEQ multiplex PCR was the method, and the copy in TCRdb shows in-frame clones only, minus some. The top ten clones hold approximately 44% of a sample with 22,000 or so clones, around 80% of them seen once. Comment on this clone: Its matching antigen is unknown.

Trimming pared 3 bases from V and 4 bases from J, leaving 10 bases between. Germline CDR1 and CDR2: SNHLY and FYNNEI. This CDR3 is built from 14 residues. The chain carries TRBV2 and TRBJ1-3; D remains unclear. This sequence originates from a human donor with classical Hodgkin lymphoma. The sequenced sample was peripheral blood mononuclear cells (PBMCs), obtained before the second cycle of nivolumab. The CDR3 reads CASSETVLGNTIYF. The CDR3 nucleotides are TGTGCCAGCAGTGAGACGGTATTAGGAAACACCATATATTTT.